The clone carrying this T cell receptor (beta chain) was seen only a few times. The antigen is unknown. One entry per CDR3 protein results from TCRdb running MiXCR on the 5' RACE reads. The sample yields 200,000 to 300,000 distinct CDR3 sequences, 16% seen once. The data are from a study of T-cell memory formation after mild COVID-19. General observations from the study: Whether day 37 second-wave clones are SARS-CoV-2-specific was not confirmed.

The germline V gene encodes CDR1 SGHTA and CDR2 FQGNSA. The CDR3 has 17 amino acids. Trimming stripped 6 bases from V and 0 bases from J, with 19 bases between. Source material: PBMCs or a T cell subset sorted from them (not recorded which). This chain connects TRBV7-2 to TRBJ2-3; D is possibly TRBD2 (6 bases). The source is a man aged 18 to 30 who had mild COVID-19 (a few samples of this study predate the infection). Cell type and time point are not known. The CDR3 loop reads CASSIPTRPLSTDTQYF. CDR3 nucleotide sequence: TGTGCCAGCAGTATTCCGACTAGACCCCTAAGCACAGATACGCAGTATTTT.